The 18 T cell receptor beta chains listed next were all sequenced from one sample in a study of technical replicates of blood from four donors. The repertoire was sequenced with immunoSEQ multiplex PCR; TCRdb's copy has only in-frame clones and lacks some. The table records more than 75,000 clones, 90% to 97% of them present only once. The specimen sequenced was T cells isolated from PBMCs. These TCRs come from a human donor in good health.

The V gene is TRBV7-2, the J gene TRBJ2-3, with TRBD2 as a possible D gene (6 bases). Trimming shortened V by 7 bases and J by 6 bases, and 11 bases separated the two germline ends. The CDR3 length is 12 residues. Germline V gene data show CDR1 as SGHTA and CDR2 as FQGNSA. The CDR3 DNA follows: TGTGCCAGCACCTCTAGCGCGGATACGCAGTATTTT. It translates to CASTSSADTQYF.

The V call is TRBV28, the J call TRBJ2-7, with D possibly TRBD2 on 5 matching bases. This CDR3 has 14 amino acids. Germline V gene lookup returns CDR1 MDHEN and CDR2 SYDVKM. Trimming stripped 4 bases from V and 2 bases from J, with 12 bases between. The CDR3 reads CASSSFDGTYEQYF. The CDR3 coding sequence is TGTGCCAGCAGTTCCTTCGACGGGACCTACGAGCAGTACTTC.

The rearrangement uses TRBV9 and TRBJ2-5; D might be TRBD1 (5 bases). V was cut by 4 bases and J by 2 bases, with 15 bases left in between. The CDR3 loop spans 15 amino acids. Germline V gene data show CDR1 as SGDLS and CDR2 as YYNGEE. CDR3 DNA sequence: TGTGCCAGCAGCCTACGGGCGTCAGGGCAAGAGACCCAGTACTTC. Encoded protein: CASSLRASGQETQYF. Combining the CDR3 with reference TRBV9 and TRBJ2-5 gives the whole variable domain DSGVTQTPKHLITATGQRVTLRCSPRSGDLSVYWYQQSLDQGLQFLIQYYNGEERAKGNILERFSAQQFPDLHSELNLSSLELGDSALYFCASSLRASGQETQYFGPGTRLLVL.

This CDR3 is CASSLRGLAGGTTGELFF. DNA for the CDR3: TGCGCCAGCAGCTTGAGGGGTTTAGCGGGAGGCACCACCGGGGAGCTGTTTTTT. The chain links TRBV5-1 to TRBJ2-2; TRBD2 matches 10 bases. V shed 1 base and J 4 bases; nucleotides not matched to a gene: 10. Germline CDR1 reads SGHRS; CDR2 reads YFSETQ. This CDR3 has 18 amino acids.

DNA of the CDR3: TGTGCCAGCTCACCACCGGGGACTAGCTACAATGAGCAGTTCTTC. Protein product: CASSPPGTSYNEQFF. The V and J genes are TRBV18 and TRBJ2-1; TRBD2 aligns across 8 bases. Germline CDR1 and CDR2: KGHSH and LQKENI. The trim removed 0 bases at V and 3 bases at J, leaving 1 base unmatched. There are 15 residues in the CDR3.

The chain joins TRBV4-3 to TRBJ2-3; 8 bases fit TRBD2. The CDR3 has 13 residues. With V trimmed by 4 bases and J by 5 bases, 2 bases remained unmatched. Germline V gene sequence: CDR1 LGHNA, CDR2 YSLEER. CDR3 DNA sequence: TGCGCCAGCAGCCGCCTAGCGGGAGATACGCAGTATTTT. Translating gives CASSRLAGDTQYF.

Written as DNA, the CDR3 is TGTGCCAGCAGTTTCCTAGCGGGGCTAGAGCAGTACTTC. Its translation: CASSFLAGLEQYF. V usage is TRBV28 and J usage is TRBJ2-7, with TRBD2 matching 9 bases. This CDR3 has 13 residues. Germline CDR1 is MDHEN and CDR2 is SYDVKM. Losses at the gene ends were 3 bases for V and 7 bases for J; bases not matched to a gene: 4.

This chain connects TRBV20-1 to TRBJ1-1; possibly TRBD1 for D (5 bases). CDR3 length: 11 residues. Germline values: CDR1 DFQATT, CDR2 SNEGSKA (reference sequence). Trimming took 6 bases from V and 4 from J, leaving 9 bases between them. The CDR3 spells CSARASTEAFF. Written as DNA, the CDR3 is TGCAGTGCCAGGGCCAGCACTGAAGCTTTCTTT.

This sequence joins TRBV19 and TRBJ1-1; TRBD1 is a possible D gene (5 bases). CDR1 LNHDA and CDR2 SQIVND come from the germline V gene (reference sequence). This CDR3 comprises 12 residues. With 8 bases removed from V and 4 bases from J, the gap between germline ends came to 11 bases. The CDR3 DNA sequence: TGTGCCAGTTACACTCAGGGCACTGAAGCTTTCTTT. Translation gives CASYTQGTEAFF.

V gene TRBV4-1 combines with J gene TRBJ2-7; 10 positions agree with TRBD2. The CDR3 spans 17 residues. V trimming: 5 bases; J trimming: 3 bases; junction bases outside the gene matches: 13. CDR1 MGHRA and CDR2 YSYEKL come from the germline V gene. In DNA form, the CDR3 reads TGCGCCAGCAGCGCCCACACCCCCCTAGCGGGAGTCTACGAGCAGTACTTC. Translated: CASSAHTPLAGVYEQYF.

V is TRBV9 and J is TRBJ1-2; 10 positions match TRBD1. Trimming removed 3 bases from V and 0 bases from J; junction bases left unmatched: 8. From germline, CDR1 is SGDLS and CDR2 YYNGEE. This CDR3 is 17 amino acids long. CDR3 DNA: TGTGCCAGCAGCGGAACCGGGACAGGGGCGTCTAACTATGGCTACACCTTC. Encoded protein: CASSGTGTGASNYGYTF.

The chain couples TRBV6-1 to TRBJ2-1, with TRBD1 identical over 10 bases. The CDR3 sequence is 15 residues long. With V trimmed by 7 bases and J by 5 bases, 8 bases remained unmatched. CDR1 is MNHNS and CDR2 is SASEGT in the germline V gene. CDR3 DNA: TGTGCCAGCAACTTTCCGGGACAGGGGAACAATGAGCAGTTCTTC. Translation: CASNFPGQGNNEQFF.

CDR3 DNA: TGTGCCAGCAGCGTATTTACTAGCGGGGTCACAGATACGCAGTATTTT. Translated, it gives CASSVFTSGVTDTQYF. The chain is built from TRBV9 and TRBJ2-3; 10 nucleotides align to TRBD2. The CDR3 spans 16 residues. The V gene end was trimmed by 1 base and the J gene end by 2 bases; junction bases not matched to a gene: 4. CDR1 is SGDLS, CDR2 YYNGEE, per germline.

This clone was seen once. The rearrangement joins TRBV7-9 to TRBJ2-5, with D possibly being TRBD2 (5 bases). Trimming pared 6 bases from V and 1 base from J, leaving 15 bases between. The germline gives CDR1 SEHNR, CDR2 FQNEAQ (reference sequence). The CDR3 has 15 residues. This chain's CDR3 is CASSLVAYLQETQYF. The CDR3 DNA reads as TGTGCCAGCAGTTTGGTAGCGTACCTCCAAGAGACCCAGTACTTC. Full variable domain (outside the CDR3, taken from reference TRBV7-9 and TRBJ2-5): DTGVSQNPRHKITKRGQNVTFRCDPISEHNRLYWYRQTLGQGPEFLTYFQNEAQLEKSRLLSDRFSAERPKGSFSTLEIQRTEQGDSAMYLCASSLVAYLQETQYFGPGTRLLVL.

The rearrangement joins TRBV4-3 to TRBJ2-1, with 10 nucleotides matching TRBD2. V dropped 0 bases and J dropped 3; count of bases not matched to a gene: 5. The CDR3 spans 17 residues. The germline V gene has CDR1 LGHNA and CDR2 YSLEER. CDR3: CASSQEGLAGVYNEQFF. In DNA, the CDR3 is TGCGCCAGCAGCCAAGAGGGCCTAGCGGGAGTCTACAATGAGCAGTTCTTC.

The V gene is TRBV27, the J gene TRBJ1-5, with TRBD1 matching over 8 bases. V was pared by 8 bases and J by 0 bases, with 3 bases of the junction left unmatched. CDR3 length: 14 amino acids. Germline V CDR1 and CDR2: MNHEY, SMNVEV (reference sequence). DNA for the CDR3: TGTGCCAGCGCTCAGGGGGCTAGCAATCAGCCCCAGCATTTT. Amino acid sequence: CASAQGASNQPQHF.

The V gene is TRBV6-6, the J gene TRBJ1-5; tentative D call: TRBD1 (5 bases). Germline CDR1 is MNHNY and CDR2 is SVGAGI (reference sequence). Trimming left V 6 bases short and J 0 bases short, with 9 bases between. The CDR3 loop spans 14 amino acids. The DNA for the CDR3 is TGTGCCAGCAGGGACATCTATAGCAATCAGCCCCAGCATTTT. It encodes CASRDIYSNQPQHF.

The chain recombines TRBV6-1 with TRBJ2-7, with D possibly TRBD2 on 5 matching bases. V was clipped by 5 bases and J by 4 bases, with 15 bases between them. The CDR3 runs to 14 residues. CDR1 and CDR2 from the germline V gene are MNHNS and SASEGT. The CDR3 nucleotides are TGTGCCAGCAGTAGGGAGTATCCTCAGTACGAGCAGTACTTC. This sequence encodes CASSREYPQYEQYF.